The 9 T cell receptor beta chains in this list originate from one sample, sequenced in a study of T cells in women clearing cervical HPV infection. Libraries were prepared by immunoSEQ multiplex PCR; TCRdb keeps only in-frame clonotypes and omits some of them. This sample's table has about 25,000 clones. Material for sequencing was blood buffy coat. The origin of the receptors is a woman aged 18-70 years with a cervical HPV16 infection that either progressed to CIN3+ or cleared (not recorded which).

For this clone: Read coverage stops 3 residues before the CDR3 terminus; the germline J gene supplies the remainder. The rearrangement uses TRBV30 and TRBJ1-4; 8 bases map to TRBD1. Germline V gene sequence: CDR1 GTSNPN, CDR2 SVGIG (reference sequence). The CDR3 is 12 residues long. The CDR3 here is CAWQGAISPLFF. The sequenced part of the CDR3 DNA is TGTGCCTGGCAGGGGGCGATTTCACCA.

To note about this clone: Read data end 3 residues before the CDR3 end; the end is taken from the germline J gene. V gene TRBV12-3 or TRBV12-4 combines with J gene TRBJ1-1; D not certain. Between the trimmed V and J ends, which lost 3 bases and 0 bases, there was a span of 5 bases. The CDR3 is 13 amino acids. The CDR3 DNA, read in part, is TGTGCCAGCAGTTTGCGGGTGAACACTGAA. It is translated as CASSLRVNTE. The complete CDR3 sequence is CASSLRVNTEAFF.

As concerns this clone: Read data end 3 residues before the CDR3 end; the end is taken from the germline J gene. The rearrangement links TRBV7-2 to TRBJ1-2; no definite D call. Germline loops: CDR1 SGHTA, CDR2 FQGNSA. CDR3 length: 15 residues. CDR3 sequence: CASTGWTSGTDTYTF. Incomplete CDR3 DNA: TGTGCCAGCACCGGTTGGACTAGTGGCACAGATACC.

CDR3 sequence reads: CASSIQGQEETQYF. The sequenced CDR3 bases are TGTGCCAGTAGTATACAGGGACAGGAGGAGACC. The chain combines TRBV19 with TRBJ2-5; 8 nucleotides match TRBD1. Read sequence stops 3 residues before the CDR3 end, and the germline J gene provides the missing end. V dropped 2 bases and J dropped 5; count of bases not matched to a gene: 4. The CDR3 is made up of 14 amino acids. Germline CDR1 is LNHDA and CDR2 is SQIVND (reference sequence).

To note about this clone: The read is 3 residues too short to cover the CDR3 end, so that end is filled in from the germline J gene. This rearrangement joins TRBV4-2 to TRBJ1-4; 9 bases are a match to TRBD1. This CDR3 contains 15 residues. Losses at the gene ends were 0 bases for V and 5 bases for J; bases not matched to a gene: 1. Germline lookup yields CDR1 LGHNA and CDR2 YNFKEQ. The CDR3 DNA, read in part, is TGTGCCAGCAGCCAAGAAGGACAGGGGAATGAAAAA. It specifies CASSQEGQGNEK. The entire CDR3 is CASSQEGQGNEKLFF.

As regards this clone: The read halts 3 residues ahead of the CDR3 end, with the missing end drawn from the germline J gene. This chain links TRBV19 with TRBJ2-4, with TRBD1 matching over 9 bases. The CDR3 totals 13 residues. CDR1 is LNHDA and CDR2 is SQIVND in the germline V gene (reference sequence). The CDR3 loop reads CASSIGTGDGQYF. The covered CDR3 bases are TGTGCCAGTAGTATAGGGACAGGGGACGGT.

This clone ranks as medium-sized in terms of frequency. The CDR3 end lies 3 residues beyond the end of the read and is filled in from the germline J gene. J is TRBJ1-1 and V is TRBV7-2, with a possible D match to TRBD1 (5 bases). This CDR3 comprises 15 residues. Looked up from germline, CDR1 is SGHTA and CDR2 is FQGNSA. With 4 bases removed from V and 5 bases from J, the gap between germline ends came to 17 bases. The CDR3 spells CASSSSNGGGTEAFF. The part of the CDR3 DNA that was read is TGTGCCAGCAGCTCATCGAACGGGGGAGGGACTGAA.

In the case of this clone: The read comes to an end 3 residues before the CDR3 does, leaving the germline J gene to fill in the end. V is TRBV20-1 and J is TRBJ2-7, with 10 positions matching TRBD1. With V trimmed by 6 bases and J by 3 bases, 8 bases remained unmatched. CDR1 is DFQATT and CDR2 is SNEGSKA in the germline V gene (reference sequence). CDR3 length: 14 residues. CDR3 DNA, as far as it was read: TGCAGTGCAACCCGACAGGGGGCGATCTACGAG. Translating gives CSATRQGAIYE. The CDR3 as a whole reads CSATRQGAIYEQYF.

Worth noting for this clone: The sequenced fragment ends 3 residues before the CDR3 boundary, so the rest is inferred from the germline J gene. This chain uses TRBV6-1 with TRBJ1-1, with TRBD1 matching 7 bases. This CDR3 has 14 amino acids. From germline, CDR1 is MNHNS and CDR2 SASEGT. V dropped 4 bases and J dropped 0; count of bases not matched to a gene: 2. The CDR3 region is CASSGTGMNTEAFF. The sequenced part of the CDR3 DNA is TGTGCCAGCAGTGGGACAGGCATGAACACTGAA.